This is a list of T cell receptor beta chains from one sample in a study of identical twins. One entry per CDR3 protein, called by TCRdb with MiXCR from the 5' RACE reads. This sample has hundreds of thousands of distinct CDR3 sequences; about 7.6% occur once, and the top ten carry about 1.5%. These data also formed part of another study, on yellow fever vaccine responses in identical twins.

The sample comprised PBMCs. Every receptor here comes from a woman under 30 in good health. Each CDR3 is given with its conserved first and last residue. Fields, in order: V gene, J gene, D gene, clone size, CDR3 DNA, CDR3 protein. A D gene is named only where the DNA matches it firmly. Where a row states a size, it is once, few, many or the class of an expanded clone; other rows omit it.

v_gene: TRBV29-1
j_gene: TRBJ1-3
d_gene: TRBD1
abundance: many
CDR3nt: TGCAGCGTTCCGGGACAGGGGACTGGAAACACCATATATTTT
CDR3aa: CSVPGQGTGNTIYF

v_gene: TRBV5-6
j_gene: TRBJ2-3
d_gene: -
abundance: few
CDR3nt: TGTGCCAGCAGCTTCTTCACAGATACGCAGTATTTT
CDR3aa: CASSFFTDTQYF

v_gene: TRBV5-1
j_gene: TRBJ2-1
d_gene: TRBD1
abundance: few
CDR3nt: TGCGCCAGCAGCCTGGACAGGGGTGGCGATGAGCAGTTCTTC
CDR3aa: CASSLDRGGDEQFF

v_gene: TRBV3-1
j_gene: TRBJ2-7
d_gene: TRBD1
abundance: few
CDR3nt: TGTGCCAGCAGCCAAGGACAGGGGGCATCCTACGAGCAGTACTTC
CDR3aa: CASSQGQGASYEQYF

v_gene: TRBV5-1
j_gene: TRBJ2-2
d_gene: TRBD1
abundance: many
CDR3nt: TGCGCCAGCAGCTTAACGGTCATGGCAGGGGGGCTGTTTTTT
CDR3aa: CASSLTVMAGGLFF

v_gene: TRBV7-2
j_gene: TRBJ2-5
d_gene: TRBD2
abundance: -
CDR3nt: TGTGCCAGCAGCGCCTTAGCGGGGGGACGGGGGACCCAGTACTTC
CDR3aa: CASSALAGGRGTQYF

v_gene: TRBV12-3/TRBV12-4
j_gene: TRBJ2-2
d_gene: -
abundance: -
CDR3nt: TGTGCCAGCAGTTTAGCGCGGCTGACCAAGAACACCGGGGAGCTGTTTTTT
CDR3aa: CASSLARLTKNTGELFF

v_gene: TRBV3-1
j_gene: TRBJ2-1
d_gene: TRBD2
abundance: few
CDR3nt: TGTGCCAGCAGCCAAGGTTCTAGCGGGGTCTATGAGCAGTTCTTC
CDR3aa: CASSQGSSGVYEQFF

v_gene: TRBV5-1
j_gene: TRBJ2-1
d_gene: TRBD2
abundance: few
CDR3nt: TGCGCCAGCAGCTTGCGGCGGGAGACGAGTGATGAGCAGTTCTTC
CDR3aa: CASSLRRETSDEQFF

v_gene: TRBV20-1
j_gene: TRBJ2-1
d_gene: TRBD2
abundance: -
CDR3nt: TGCAGTGCTAGTCGACTAGCGGGGTACAATGAGCAGTTCTTC
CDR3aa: CSASRLAGYNEQFF

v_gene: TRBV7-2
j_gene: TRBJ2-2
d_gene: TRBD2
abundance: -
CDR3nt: TGTGCCAGCAGTTCGACTAGCGGGAGCCGGGACACCGGGGAGCTGTTTTTT
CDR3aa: CASSSTSGSRDTGELFF

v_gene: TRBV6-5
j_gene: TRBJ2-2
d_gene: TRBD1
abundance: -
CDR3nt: TGTGCCAGCAGTTACTCGTACCAGGGGGACACCGGGGAGCTGTTTTTT
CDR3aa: CASSYSYQGDTGELFF

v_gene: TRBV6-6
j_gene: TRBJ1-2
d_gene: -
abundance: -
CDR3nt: TGTGCCAGCAGTTACCGGGATCCGAGGGGCTACACCTTC
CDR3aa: CASSYRDPRGYTF

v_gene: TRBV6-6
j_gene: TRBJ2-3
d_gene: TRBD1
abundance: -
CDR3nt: TGTGCCAGCGTGTCGGGGGGACAGGGTTTGGATACGCAGTATTTT
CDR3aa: CASVSGGQGLDTQYF

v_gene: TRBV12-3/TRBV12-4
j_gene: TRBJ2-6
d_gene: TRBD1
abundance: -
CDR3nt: TGTGCCAGCAGAAGGGACAGGGGAAGCTCTGGGGCCAACGTCCTGACTTTC
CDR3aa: CASRRDRGSSGANVLTF

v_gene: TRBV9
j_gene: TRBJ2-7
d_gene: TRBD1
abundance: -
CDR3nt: TGTGCCAGCAGCATCCAACAGGGGTACGAGCAGTACTTC
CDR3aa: CASSIQQGYEQYF

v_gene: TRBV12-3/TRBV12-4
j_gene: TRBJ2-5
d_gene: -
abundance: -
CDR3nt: TGTGCCAGCAGTTTCACAGGGTCCTGGGAGACCCAGTACTTC
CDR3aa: CASSFTGSWETQYF

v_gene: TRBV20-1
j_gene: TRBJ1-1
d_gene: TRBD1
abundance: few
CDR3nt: TGCAGTGCTCTACAGGGGGCTTGGACTGAAGCTTTCTTT
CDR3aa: CSALQGAWTEAFF

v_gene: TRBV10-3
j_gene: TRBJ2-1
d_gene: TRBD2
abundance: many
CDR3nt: TGTGCCATCAGCCGGACTAGCGGGGCCCTCTCCTACAATGAGCAGTTCTTC
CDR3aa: CAISRTSGALSYNEQFF

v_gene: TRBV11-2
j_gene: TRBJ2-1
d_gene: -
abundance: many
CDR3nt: TGTGCCAGCACCCCCTCTAGATTCATGGGAAATGAGCAGTTCTTC
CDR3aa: CASTPSRFMGNEQFF

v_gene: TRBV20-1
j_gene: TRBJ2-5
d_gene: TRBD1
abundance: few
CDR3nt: TGCAGTGCTAGAGAAATAGGGGGCACAGAGACCCAGTACTTC
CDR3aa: CSAREIGGTETQYF

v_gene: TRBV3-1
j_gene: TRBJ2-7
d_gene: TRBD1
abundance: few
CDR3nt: TGTGCCAGCAGCCATAAGTACTGGGACAGGGGCACCTACGAGCAGTACTTC
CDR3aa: CASSHKYWDRGTYEQYF

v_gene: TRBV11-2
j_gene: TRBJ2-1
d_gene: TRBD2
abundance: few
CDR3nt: TGTGCCAGCAGCTCAATAGCGGGGGGGCCTTACAATGAGCAGTTCTTC
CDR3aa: CASSSIAGGPYNEQFF

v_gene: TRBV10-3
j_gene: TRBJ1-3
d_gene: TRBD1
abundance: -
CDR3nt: TGTGCTACATCCGGGACAGAGGGAAACACCATATATTTT
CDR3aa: CATSGTEGNTIYF

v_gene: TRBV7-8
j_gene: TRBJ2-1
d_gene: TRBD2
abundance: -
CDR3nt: TGTGCCAGCAGTTTAACGACTAGCGTCTATGAGCAGTTCTTC
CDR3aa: CASSLTTSVYEQFF

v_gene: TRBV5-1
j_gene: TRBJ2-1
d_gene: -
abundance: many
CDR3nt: TGCGCCAGCAGCTGGGGGAGACAGATCAATGAGCAGTTCTTC
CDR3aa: CASSWGRQINEQFF

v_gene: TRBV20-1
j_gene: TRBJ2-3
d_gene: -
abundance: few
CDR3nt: TGCAGTGCTAGAGTTGGGGCCGGGGATACGCAGTATTTT
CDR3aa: CSARVGAGDTQYF

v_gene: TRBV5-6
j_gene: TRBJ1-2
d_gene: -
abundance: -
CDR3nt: TGTGCCAGCAGCTCCAATCCTAACTATGGCTACACCTTC
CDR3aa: CASSSNPNYGYTF